Shown below are 25 T cell receptor beta chains from a single sample sequenced in a study of cytomegalovirus exposure and HLA in healthy donors. Repertoires were generated with immunoSEQ multiplex PCR, while TCRdb's copy carries only in-frame clones and drops some. The sample yields 150,000 to 200,000 clones, approximately 90% seen once. Sequencing used PBMCs. The receptors were sampled from a woman aged 25-40 years in good health and CMV-seronegative.

The V gene is TRBV6-5, the J gene TRBJ1-3, with 7 bases fitting TRBD1. The CDR3 has 14 amino acids. Germline assignment: CDR1 MNHEY and CDR2 SVGAGI. V was pared by 6 bases and J by 4 bases, with 6 bases of the junction left unmatched. The CDR3 DNA reads TGTGCCAGCAGCATGACAGGGCCCGGAAACACCATATATTTT. Protein: CASSMTGPGNTIYF.

The chain carries TRBV10-1 and TRBJ1-6; 7 bases map to TRBD1. Germline trimming cut 5 bases from V and 9 bases from J; bases unmatched to any gene: 7. This CDR3 has 14 amino acids. The germline V gene has CDR1 WNHNN and CDR2 SYGVQD (reference sequence). The CDR3 region has the DNA TGCGCCAGCAGTTTATCGACAGGGAGTTCACCCCTCCACTTT. As protein: CASSLSTGSSPLHF.

V is TRBV7-9 and J is TRBJ2-2, with TRBD2 matching over 8 bases. The CDR3 sequence is 16 residues long. V gave up 3 bases and J gave up 2 bases; unmatched junction bases: 5. Germline CDR1 reads SEHNR; CDR2 reads FQNEAQ (reference sequence). As DNA, the CDR3 is TGTGCCAGCAGCTTTGACGGGGGGGCCAACACCGGGGAGCTGTTTTTT. Encoded protein: CASSFDGGANTGELFF.

A few counts support this clone. V gene TRBV6-1 combines with J gene TRBJ1-1, with D maybe TRBD1 (5 bases). From germline, CDR1 is MNHNS and CDR2 SASEGT. Between the trimmed V and J ends, which lost 8 bases and 7 bases, there was a span of 14 bases. This CDR3 comprises 12 residues. CDR3 coding DNA: TGTGCCAGCCTTTGGACCACAGGTGAAGCTTTCTTT. Its protein is CASLWTTGEAFF.

The chain joins TRBV9 to TRBJ2-3, with 8 bases that match TRBD2. The CDR3 has 17 residues. Germline CDR1 reads SGDLS; CDR2 reads YYNGEE. Trimming removed 2 bases from V and 2 bases from J; junction bases left unmatched: 10. This chain's CDR3 is CASSVLGLAPVTDTQYF. The CDR3 DNA reads as TGTGCCAGCAGCGTCCTCGGACTAGCACCCGTCACAGATACGCAGTATTTT.

The J gene is TRBJ2-1, the V gene TRBV9; 7 bases are a match to TRBD2. V lost 3 bases, J lost 4 bases, and 7 bases stayed unmatched. This CDR3 has 15 residues. CDR1 and CDR2 from the germline V gene are SGDLS and YYNGEE. The CDR3 DNA is TGTGCCAGCAGCGCCGGGACTAATATATACAATGAGCAGTTCTTC. Translating gives CASSAGTNIYNEQFF.

This clone is a singleton in its sample. The chain carries TRBV30 and TRBJ2-5; no definite D call. This CDR3 is built from 14 residues. Germline assignment: CDR1 GTSNPN and CDR2 SVGIG (reference sequence). V was cut by 0 bases and J by 4 bases, with 12 bases left in between. The CDR3 sequence is CAWSVPPRPETQYF. CDR3 in DNA: TGTGCCTGGAGTGTACCACCTAGGCCAGAGACCCAGTACTTC.

The genes are TRBV6-5 and TRBJ1-4, with 7 bases fitting TRBD1. Germline lookup yields CDR1 MNHEY and CDR2 SVGAGI. Trimming cost V 2 bases and J 4 bases; bases outside gene matches: 4. The CDR3 is made up of 15 amino acids. The CDR3 region has the DNA TGTGCCAGCAGTTACCGGGGACAGTTTAATGAAAAACTGTTTTTT. Translation: CASSYRGQFNEKLFF.

V and J are TRBV7-9 and TRBJ2-7; 11 nucleotides agree with TRBD1. V was clipped by 5 bases and J by 0 bases; unmatched bases: 6. Germline V gene sequence: CDR1 SEHNR, CDR2 FQNEAQ (reference sequence). The CDR3 extends over 16 amino acids. Here the CDR3 DNA reads TGTGCCAGCAGCCCCCGAGGGACAGGGGGCTCCTACGAGCAGTACTTC. This encodes CASSPRGTGGSYEQYF. The full variable domain, rest sourced from reference TRBV7-9 and TRBJ2-7, is DTGVSQNPRHKITKRGQNVTFRCDPISEHNRLYWYRQTLGQGPEFLTYFQNEAQLEKSRLLSDRFSAERPKGSFSTLEIQRTEQGDSAMYLCASSPRGTGGSYEQYFGPGTRLTVT.

The genes are TRBV7-6 and TRBJ2-2; D is possibly TRBD1 (6 bases). Germline V gene sequence: CDR1 SGHVS, CDR2 FNYEAQ. This CDR3 has 18 amino acids. Trimming took 1 base from V and 1 from J, leaving 16 bases between them. The CDR3 DNA follows: TGTGCCAGCAGCTTAGAAGGGTTGGGACACGAGAACACCGGGGAGCTGTTTTTT. Encoded protein: CASSLEGLGHENTGELFF.

The chain joins TRBV27 to TRBJ1-6; 9 bases are a match to TRBD1. Germline V gene lookup returns CDR1 MNHEY and CDR2 SMNVEV (reference sequence). The CDR3 is 15 amino acids. With V trimmed by 2 bases and J by 5 bases, 1 base remained unmatched. CDR3 nucleotides: TGTGCCAGCAGTTTAGACAGGGGGGATAATTCACCCCTCCACTTT. Translation gives CASSLDRGDNSPLHF.

J is TRBJ2-7 and V is TRBV7-9; TRBD1 agrees at 11 bases. The CDR3 runs to 14 residues. CDR1 and CDR2 from the germline V gene are SEHNR and FQNEAQ (reference sequence). The J segment lost 7 bases and the V segment lost 1 base, leaving 3 bases of the junction unmatched. The CDR3 spells CASSLGTGGEEQYF. CDR3 bases: TGTGCCAGCAGCTTAGGGACAGGGGGCGAGGAGCAGTACTTC.

The chain is built from TRBV6-5 and TRBJ1-2; 11 positions agree with TRBD1. V dropped 6 bases and J dropped 8; count of bases not matched to a gene: 5. The CDR3 totals 13 residues. The germline gives CDR1 MNHEY, CDR2 SVGAGI. The chain's CDR3 is CASSWDRGMGYTF. The CDR3 DNA follows: TGTGCCAGCAGCTGGGACAGGGGGATGGGCTACACCTTC.

The J gene is TRBJ2-2, the V gene TRBV6-5, with no clear D. CDR1 is MNHEY and CDR2 is SVGAGI in the germline V gene. V lost 0 bases, J lost 4 bases, and 9 bases lay in between. This CDR3 contains 15 residues. CDR3 sequence reads: CASSYSSYSTGELFF. Here the CDR3 DNA reads TGTGCCAGCAGTTACTCGTCGTACTCCACCGGGGAGCTGTTTTTT.

The V gene is TRBV2, the J gene TRBJ2-3; TRBD1 might be the D (5 bases). CDR1 SNHLY and CDR2 FYNNEI come from the germline V gene. The V end was cut by 1 base, the J end by 3 bases, with 17 bases between. The CDR3 runs to 17 residues. This chain's CDR3 is CASSEGWAGKGTDTQYF. DNA of the CDR3: TGTGCCAGCAGTGAAGGCTGGGCAGGGAAAGGAACAGATACGCAGTATTTT.

This chain joins TRBV15 and TRBJ2-7; weak D call: TRBD2 (5 bases). V shed 0 bases and J shed 3 bases, with 9 bases lying between them. The CDR3 consists of 14 residues. Germline CDR1 and CDR2: LNHNV and YYDKDF (reference sequence). CDR3 protein: CATSRDSGIYEQYF. CDR3 nucleotides: TGTGCCACCAGCAGAGACAGCGGAATCTACGAGCAGTACTTC.

The CDR3 protein is CASSPTGGSTDTQYF. The CDR3 bases are TGTGCCAGCTCCCCCACGGGAGGTAGCACAGATACGCAGTATTTT. The chain uses TRBV27 and TRBJ2-3; 7 bases fit TRBD2. With 8 bases clipped from V and 0 bases from J, the junction kept 8 bases outside the gene matches. Germline CDR1 MNHEY, CDR2 SMNVEV (reference sequence). The CDR3 runs 15 residues.

The chain couples TRBV7-2 to TRBJ2-7; unclear D gene. The CDR3 is 11 amino acids. Germline CDR1 SGHTA, CDR2 FQGNSA. With 5 bases removed from V and 6 bases from J, the gap between germline ends came to 8 bases. The CDR3, as DNA: TGTGCCAGCAGCCTAGGGCTCGAGCAGTACTTC. It is translated as CASSLGLEQYF. Drawing the rest from reference TRBV7-2 and TRBJ2-7, the complete variable domain is GAGVSQSPSNKVTEKGKDVELRCDPISGHTALYWYRQSLGQGLEFLIYFQGNSAPDKSGLPSDRFSAERTGGSVSTLTIQRTQQEDSAVYLCASSLGLEQYFGPGTRLTVT.

This clone was recorded once. The chain couples TRBV5-1 to TRBJ2-6; D is perhaps TRBD2 (5 bases). CDR1 is SGHRS and CDR2 is YFSETQ in the germline V gene. Trimming took 4 bases from V and 0 from J, leaving 14 bases between them. This CDR3 spans 17 amino acids. CDR3: CASSRGFGSSGANVLTF. CDR3 DNA sequence: TGCGCCAGCAGCCGCGGTTTTGGGAGCTCTGGGGCCAACGTCCTGACTTTC. Drawing the rest from reference TRBV5-1 and TRBJ2-6, the complete variable domain is KAGVTQTPRYLIKTRGQQVTLSCSPISGHRSVSWYQQTPGQGLQFLFEYFSETQRNKGNFPGRFSGRQFSNSRSEMNVSTLELGDSALYLCASSRGFGSSGANVLTFGAGSRLTVL.

The V gene is TRBV5-4, the J gene TRBJ1-1, with 8 nucleotides matching TRBD1. The germline V gene encodes CDR1 SGHNT and CDR2 YYREEE (reference sequence). The CDR3 is 17 residues long. V dropped 5 bases and J dropped 0; count of bases not matched to a gene: 12. The DNA for the CDR3 is TGTGCCAGCAGATCCGACAGGGGCTTCCTCATGAACACTGAAGCTTTCTTT. Residues: CASRSDRGFLMNTEAFF. Full variable domain (rest looked up from reference TRBV5-4 and TRBJ1-1): ETGVTQSPTHLIKTRGQQVTLRCSSQSGHNTVSWYQQALGQGPQFIFQYYREEENGRGNFPPRFSGLQFPNYSSELNVNALELDDSALYLCASRSDRGFLMNTEAFFGQGTRLTVV.

V is TRBV6-1 and J is TRBJ1-1; no firm D call. Looked up from germline, CDR1 is MNHNS and CDR2 is SASEGT. CDR3 length: 12 amino acids. The V end was cut by 7 bases, the J end by 2 bases, with 8 bases between. The CDR3 spells CASIPGNTEAFF. DNA for the CDR3: TGTGCCAGCATCCCGGGAAACACTGAAGCTTTCTTT.

The chain carries TRBV10-3 and TRBJ2-5, with D possibly TRBD2 on 5 matching bases. V was clipped by 6 bases and J by 2 bases, with 22 bases between them. The length of the CDR3 is 17 residues. From germline, CDR1 is ENHRY and CDR2 SYGVKD. The CDR3 DNA reads as TGTGCCATCAGCGACCCCAATTGGGGTGGAGGTCAAGAGACCCAGTACTTC. As protein: CAISDPNWGGGQETQYF.

The chain joins TRBV9 to TRBJ2-1, with D tentatively TRBD1 (6 bases). Between the trimmed V and J ends, which lost 4 bases and 6 bases, there was a span of 17 bases. Germline lookup yields CDR1 SGDLS and CDR2 YYNGEE. This CDR3 contains 15 residues. The DNA of the CDR3 is TGTGCCAGCAGCCTGACAGGAGTGAGCTTCAATGAGCAGTTCTTC. Protein sequence: CASSLTGVSFNEQFF.

The chain uses TRBV18 and TRBJ2-7, with D possibly being TRBD1 (5 bases). The CDR3 is made up of 13 amino acids. CDR1 is KGHSH and CDR2 is LQKENI in the germline V gene. V gave up 0 bases and J gave up 6 bases, with 9 bases separating them. The CDR3 loop is CASSPPGQAEQYF. CDR3 DNA sequence: TGTGCCAGCTCACCACCGGGGCAGGCCGAGCAGTACTTC.

The chain joins TRBV19 to TRBJ1-6; no definite D call. Germline-derived CDR1 and CDR2 are LNHDA and SQIVND (reference sequence). There are 14 residues in the CDR3. V lost 3 bases and J lost 2, with 5 bases in between. The CDR3: CASSITTYNSPLHF. The CDR3 region has the DNA TGTGCCAGTAGTATCACAACCTATAATTCACCCCTCCACTTT.